This section outlines one TCR beta chain sequence together with its context. This specimen comes from a study of blood T cell repertoires in COVID-19. Study in general: Samples of COVID-19 (acute and convalescent) were obtained from the United States, Italy and Spain. T cells, B-cell-depleted T cells, or PBMCs supplied cDNA or gDNA.

CDR3 length: 14 residues. Deletions cut 1 base from V and 8 bases from J, with 14 bases between. Germline V lookup: CDR1 LGHDT, CDR2 YNNKEL (reference sequence). The authors' processing: For nucleated cells, counts were estimated from reference gene primer amplification. Some clones are missing from TCRdb's copy, which holds only in-frame ones; the method was immunoSEQ multiplex PCR. V, J and clone size are those of that table, while D and trimming were read from the DNA. The data hold about 23,000 clones, with approximately 94% observed a single time. J is TRBJ1-2 and V is TRBV3-1 (or the pseudogene TRBV3-2), with no clear D. The material sequenced was peripheral blood. The receptor was derived from a woman between 45 and 65 years old with active COVID-19. The CDR3 DNA sequence: TGTGCCAGCAGCCAAGTGTCAGGAGGATCCGGCTACACCTTC. Translating it yields CASSQVSGGSGYTF.